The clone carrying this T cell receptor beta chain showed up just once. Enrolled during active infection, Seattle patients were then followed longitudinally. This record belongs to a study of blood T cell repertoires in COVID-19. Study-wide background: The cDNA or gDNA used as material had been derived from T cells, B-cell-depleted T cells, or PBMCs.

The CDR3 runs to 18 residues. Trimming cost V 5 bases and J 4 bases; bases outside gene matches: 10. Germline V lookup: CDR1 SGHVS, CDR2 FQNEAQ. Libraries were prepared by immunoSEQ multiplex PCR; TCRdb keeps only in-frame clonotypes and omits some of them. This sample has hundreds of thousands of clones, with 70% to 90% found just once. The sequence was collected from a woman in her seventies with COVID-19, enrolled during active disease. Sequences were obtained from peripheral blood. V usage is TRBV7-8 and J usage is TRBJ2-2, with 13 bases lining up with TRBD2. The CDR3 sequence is CASSMRGLAGDLTGELFF. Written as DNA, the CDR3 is TGTGCCAGCAGCATGCGCGGACTAGCGGGGGACCTCACCGGGGAGCTGTTTTTT.